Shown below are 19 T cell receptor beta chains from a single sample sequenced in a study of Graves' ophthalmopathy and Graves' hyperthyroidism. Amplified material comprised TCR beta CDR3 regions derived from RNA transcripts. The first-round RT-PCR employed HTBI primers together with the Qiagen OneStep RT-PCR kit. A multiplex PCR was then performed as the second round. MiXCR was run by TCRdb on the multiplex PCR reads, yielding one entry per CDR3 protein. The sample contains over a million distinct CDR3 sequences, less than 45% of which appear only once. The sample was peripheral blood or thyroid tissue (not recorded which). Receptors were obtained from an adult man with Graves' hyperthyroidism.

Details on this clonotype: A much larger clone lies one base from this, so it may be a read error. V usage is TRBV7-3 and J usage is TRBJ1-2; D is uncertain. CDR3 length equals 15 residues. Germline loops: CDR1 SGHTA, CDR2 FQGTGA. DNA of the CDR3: TGTGCCAGCAGCTTAGGAGGGAGCGGAGTCTATGGCTGCACCTTC. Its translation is CASSLGGSGVYGCTF.

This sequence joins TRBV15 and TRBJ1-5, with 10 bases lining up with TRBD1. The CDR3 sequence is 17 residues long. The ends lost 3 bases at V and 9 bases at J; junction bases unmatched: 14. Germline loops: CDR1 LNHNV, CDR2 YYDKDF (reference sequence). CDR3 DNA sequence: TGTGCCACCAGCAGGGTATCGGGACAGGGGCCTGGATGGCCCCAGCATTTT. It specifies CATSRVSGQGPGWPQHF.

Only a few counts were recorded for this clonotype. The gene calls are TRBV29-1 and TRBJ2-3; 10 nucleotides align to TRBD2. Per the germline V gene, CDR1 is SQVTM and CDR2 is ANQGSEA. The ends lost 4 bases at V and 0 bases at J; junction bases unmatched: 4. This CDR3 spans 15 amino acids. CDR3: CSVGTSGTSTDTQYF. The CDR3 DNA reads TGCAGCGTTGGGACTAGCGGAACTAGCACAGATACGCAGTATTTT.

The DNA for the CDR3 is TGTGCCAGCAGCCTCGGCGGGGGAGAAGGTTTAGGGAACGAGCAGTACTTC. Protein sequence: CASSLGGGEGLGNEQYF. The gene calls are TRBV7-2 and TRBJ2-7, with TRBD2 matching over 7 bases. V shed 5 bases, J shed 5 bases, and the junction held 18 bases outside the gene matches. CDR3 length: 17 residues. Looked up from germline, CDR1 is SGHTA and CDR2 is FQGNSA.

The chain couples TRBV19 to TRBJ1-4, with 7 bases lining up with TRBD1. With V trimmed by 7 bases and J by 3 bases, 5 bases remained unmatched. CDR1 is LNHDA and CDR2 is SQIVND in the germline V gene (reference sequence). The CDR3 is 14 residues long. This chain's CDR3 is CASTPGGPNEKLFF. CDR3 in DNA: TGTGCCAGTACCCCAGGGGGGCCTAATGAAAAACTGTTTTTT.

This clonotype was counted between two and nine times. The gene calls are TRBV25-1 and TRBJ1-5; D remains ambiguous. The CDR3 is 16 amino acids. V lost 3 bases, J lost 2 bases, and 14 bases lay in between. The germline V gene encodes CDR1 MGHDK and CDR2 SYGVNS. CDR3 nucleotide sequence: TGTGCCAGCAGTGATAGAGGGTATATTGGCAATCAGCCCCAGCATTTT. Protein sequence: CASSDRGYIGNQPQHF.

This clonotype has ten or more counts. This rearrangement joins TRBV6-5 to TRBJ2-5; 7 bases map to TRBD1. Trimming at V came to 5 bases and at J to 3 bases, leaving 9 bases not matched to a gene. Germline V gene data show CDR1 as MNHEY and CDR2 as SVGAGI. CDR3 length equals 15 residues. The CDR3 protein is CASSQLTGSKETQYF. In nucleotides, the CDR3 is TGTGCCAGCAGTCAGCTGACAGGGAGTAAAGAGACCCAGTACTTC.

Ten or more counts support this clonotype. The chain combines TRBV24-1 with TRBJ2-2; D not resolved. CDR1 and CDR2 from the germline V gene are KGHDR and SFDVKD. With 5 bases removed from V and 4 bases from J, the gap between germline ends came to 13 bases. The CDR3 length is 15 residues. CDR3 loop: CATSVHSTGTGELFF. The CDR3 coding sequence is TGTGCCACCAGTGTACACTCAACGGGCACCGGGGAGCTGTTTTTT.

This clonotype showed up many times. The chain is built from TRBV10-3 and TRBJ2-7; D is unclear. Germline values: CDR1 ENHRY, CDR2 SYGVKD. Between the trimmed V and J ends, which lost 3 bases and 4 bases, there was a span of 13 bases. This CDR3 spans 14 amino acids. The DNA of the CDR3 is TGTGCCATCAGTGACTCCATTGGAGAGTACGAGCAGTACTTC. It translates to CAISDSIGEYEQYF.

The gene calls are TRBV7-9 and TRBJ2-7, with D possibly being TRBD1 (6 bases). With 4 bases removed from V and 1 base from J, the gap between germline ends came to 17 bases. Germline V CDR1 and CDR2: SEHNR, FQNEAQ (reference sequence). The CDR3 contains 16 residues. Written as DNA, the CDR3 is TGTGCCAGCAGCTCACTAACAGGGTTGGGATCCTACGAGCAGTACTTC. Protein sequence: CASSSLTGLGSYEQYF. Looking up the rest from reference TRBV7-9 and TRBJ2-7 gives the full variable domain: DTGVSQNPRHKITKRGQNVTFRCDPISEHNRLYWYRQTLGQGPEFLTYFQNEAQLEKSRLLSDRFSAERPKGSFSTLEIQRTEQGDSAMYLCASSSLTGLGSYEQYFGPGTRLTVT.

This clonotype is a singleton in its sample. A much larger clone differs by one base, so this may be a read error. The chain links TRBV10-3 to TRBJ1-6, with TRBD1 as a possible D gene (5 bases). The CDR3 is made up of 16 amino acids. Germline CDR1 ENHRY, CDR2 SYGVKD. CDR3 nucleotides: TGTGCCATCGGTGATGAAGACAGCTCCTATAATTCACCCCTCCACTTT. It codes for CAIGDEDSSYNSPLHF.

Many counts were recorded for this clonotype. CDR3 sequence: CASRYLYSGNTIYF. The CDR3, as DNA: TGTGCCAGCAGGTACCTCTACTCTGGAAACACCATATATTTT. V usage is TRBV12-3 or TRBV12-4 and J usage is TRBJ1-3; D unclear. The CDR3 covers 14 residues. V lost 6 bases to trimming and J lost 0 bases, with 9 bases between them.

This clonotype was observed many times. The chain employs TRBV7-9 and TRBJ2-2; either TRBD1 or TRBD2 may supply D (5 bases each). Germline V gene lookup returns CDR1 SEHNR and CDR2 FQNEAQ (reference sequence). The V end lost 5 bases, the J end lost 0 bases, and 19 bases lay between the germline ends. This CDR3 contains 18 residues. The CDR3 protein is CASSPRPRDPANTGELFF. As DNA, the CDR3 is TGTGCCAGCAGCCCCAGGCCCCGGGACCCCGCGAACACCGGGGAGCTGTTTTTT. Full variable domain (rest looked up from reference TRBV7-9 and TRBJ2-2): DTGVSQNPRHKITKRGQNVTFRCDPISEHNRLYWYRQTLGQGPEFLTYFQNEAQLEKSRLLSDRFSAERPKGSFSTLEIQRTEQGDSAMYLCASSPRPRDPANTGELFFGEGSRLTVL.

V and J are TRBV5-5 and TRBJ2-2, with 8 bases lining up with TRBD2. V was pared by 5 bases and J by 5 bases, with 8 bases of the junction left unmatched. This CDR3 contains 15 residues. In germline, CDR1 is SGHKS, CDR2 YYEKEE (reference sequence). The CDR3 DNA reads TGTGCCAGCAGTCGGGACGGGGGGGCAACCGGGGAGCTGTTTTTT. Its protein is CASSRDGGATGELFF. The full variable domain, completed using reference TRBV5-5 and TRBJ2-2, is DAGVTQSPTHLIKTRGQQVTLRCSPISGHKSVSWYQQVLGQGPQFIFQYYEKEERGRGNFPDRFSARQFPNYSSELNVNALLLGDSALYLCASSRDGGATGELFFGEGSRLTVL.

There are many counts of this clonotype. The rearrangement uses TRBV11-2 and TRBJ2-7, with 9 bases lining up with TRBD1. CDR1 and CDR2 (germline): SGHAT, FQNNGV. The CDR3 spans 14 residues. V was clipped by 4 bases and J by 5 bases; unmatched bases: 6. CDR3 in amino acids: CASSSRQGEDEQYF. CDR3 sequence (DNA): TGTGCCAGCAGCTCCAGACAGGGGGAGGACGAGCAGTACTTC.

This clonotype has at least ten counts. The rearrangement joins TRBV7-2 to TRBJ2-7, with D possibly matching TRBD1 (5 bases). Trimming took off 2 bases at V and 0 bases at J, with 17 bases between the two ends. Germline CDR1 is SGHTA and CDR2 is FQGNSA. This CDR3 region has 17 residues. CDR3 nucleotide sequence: TGTGCCAGCAGCTTAATTGGGCGGCTAGACAGCTCCTACGAGCAGTACTTC. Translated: CASSLIGRLDSSYEQYF.

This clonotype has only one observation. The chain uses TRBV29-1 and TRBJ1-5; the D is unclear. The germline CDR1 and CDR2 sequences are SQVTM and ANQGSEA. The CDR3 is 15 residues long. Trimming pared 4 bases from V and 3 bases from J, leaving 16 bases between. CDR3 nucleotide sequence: TGCAGCGTTGTTGTTAGTGGGCAGTTCAATCAGCCCCAGCATTTT. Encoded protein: CSVVVSGQFNQPQHF. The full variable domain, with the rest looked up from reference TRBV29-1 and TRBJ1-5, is SAVISQKPSRDICQRGTSLTIQCQVDSQVTMMFWYRQQPGQSLTLIATANQGSEATYESGFVIDKFPISRPNLTFSTLTVSNMSPEDSSIYLCSVVVSGQFNQPQHFGDGTRLSIL.

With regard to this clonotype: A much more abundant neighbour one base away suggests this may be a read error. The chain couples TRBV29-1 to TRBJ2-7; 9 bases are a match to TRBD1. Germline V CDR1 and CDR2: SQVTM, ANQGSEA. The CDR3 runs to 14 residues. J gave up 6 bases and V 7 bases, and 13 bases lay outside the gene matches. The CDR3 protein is CSGPIQGAASEQYF. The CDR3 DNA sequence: TGCAGCGGCCCAATACAGGGGGCAGCGTCCGAGCAGTACTTC.

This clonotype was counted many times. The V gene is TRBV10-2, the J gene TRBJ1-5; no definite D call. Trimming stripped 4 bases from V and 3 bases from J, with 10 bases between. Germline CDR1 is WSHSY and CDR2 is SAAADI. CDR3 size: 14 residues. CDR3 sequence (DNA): TGCGCCAGCAGTGGCACAGAACTCAATCAGCCCCAGCATTTT. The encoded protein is CASSGTELNQPQHF.